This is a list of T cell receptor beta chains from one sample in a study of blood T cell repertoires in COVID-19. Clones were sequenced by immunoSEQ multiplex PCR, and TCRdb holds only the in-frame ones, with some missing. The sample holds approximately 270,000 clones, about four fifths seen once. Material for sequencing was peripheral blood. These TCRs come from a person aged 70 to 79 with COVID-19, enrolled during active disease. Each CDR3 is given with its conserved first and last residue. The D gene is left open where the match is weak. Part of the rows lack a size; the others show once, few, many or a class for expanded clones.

CDR3: CASSEPQGLPGTGELFF
DNA: TGTGCCAGTAGCGAACCCCAGGGACTCCCGGGGACCGGGGAGCTGTTTTTT
J: TRBJ2-2
D: NA
V: TRBV19
size: NA

CDR3: CASSLHSGTGGMVYF
DNA: TGTGCCAGCAGTCTGCATTCCGGGACAGGGGGTATGGTCTACTTT
J: TRBJ1-6
D: TRBD1
V: TRBV6-2/TRBV6-3
size: NA

CDR3: CASLDSHSYEQYF
DNA: TGTGCCAGCCTGGACAGTCACTCCTACGAGCAGTACTTC
J: TRBJ2-7
D: NA
V: TRBV6-5
size: NA

CDR3: CASSQVGGWGADTQYF
DNA: TGCGCCAGCAGCCAAGTGGGAGGGTGGGGGGCAGATACGCAGTATTTT
J: TRBJ2-3
D: TRBD2
V: TRBV4-1
size: NA

CDR3: CASSLAGGLYEQYF
DNA: TGTGCCAGTTCCCTAGCGGGGGGGCTCTACGAGCAGTACTTC
J: TRBJ2-7
D: TRBD2
V: TRBV28
size: NA

CDR3: CASSLEVAGSHQYF
DNA: TGCGCCAGCAGCTTGGAGGTAGCGGGGAGCCACCAGTATTTT
J: TRBJ2-3
D: TRBD2
V: TRBV5-1
size: NA

CDR3: CASSSTGTATNEKLFF
DNA: TGCGCCAGCAGCTCTACAGGGACAGCAACTAATGAAAAACTGTTTTTT
J: TRBJ1-4
D: TRBD1
V: TRBV5-1
size: NA

CDR3: CARSPFERGGPDTQYF
DNA: TGTGCCAGAAGCCCCTTTGAGCGGGGGGGCCCAGATACGCAGTATTTT
J: TRBJ2-3
D: TRBD2
V: TRBV5-3
size: once

CDR3: CASSYYGLAYEQYF
DNA: TGTGCCAGCAGTTACTATGGCCTGGCCTACGAGCAGTACTTC
J: TRBJ2-7
D: NA
V: TRBV6-5
size: once

CDR3: CASSISGELFF
DNA: TGTGCCAGTAGTATTTCAGGGGAGCTGTTTTTT
J: TRBJ2-2
D: NA
V: TRBV19
size: NA

CDR3: CASSTLAGGPGGF
DNA: TGTGCCAGCAGTACTCTAGCGGGGGGCCCCGGGGGTTTT
J: TRBJ2-3
D: TRBD2
V: TRBV6-2/TRBV6-3
size: once

CDR3: CASSFSGQGSYGYTF
DNA: TGTGCCAGCAGTTTCTCGGGACAGGGGTCCTATGGCTACACCTTC
J: TRBJ1-2
D: TRBD1
V: TRBV28
size: NA

CDR3: CATSDGGTGGLFF
DNA: TGTGCCACCAGTGATGGAGGGACAGGGGGACTGTTTTTT
J: TRBJ1-4
D: TRBD1
V: TRBV24-1
size: NA

CDR3: CASSQDIGSGNEQFF
DNA: TGCGCCAGCAGCCAAGATATCGGGAGCGGAAATGAGCAGTTCTTC
J: TRBJ2-1
D: NA
V: TRBV4-3
size: NA

CDR3: CASSPNHNEQFF
DNA: TGTGCCAGCAGCCCAAATCACAATGAGCAGTTCTTC
J: TRBJ2-1
D: NA
V: TRBV9
size: NA

CDR3: CASSPTPGIDQETQYF
DNA: TGCGCCAGCAGCCCAACCCCAGGGATCGACCAAGAGACCCAGTACTTC
J: TRBJ2-5
D: NA
V: TRBV4-1
size: NA

CDR3: CASSGPGSPLHF
DNA: TGTGCCAGCAGCGGGCCGGGGTCACCCCTCCACTTT
J: TRBJ1-6
D: NA
V: TRBV7-2
size: NA

CDR3: CASSLGLAGVATDTQYF
DNA: TGTGCCAGCAGCCTGGGACTAGCGGGAGTTGCCACAGATACGCAGTATTTT
J: TRBJ2-3
D: TRBD2
V: TRBV11-2
size: once

CDR3: CASSSSAGVDTQYF
DNA: TGCGCCAGCAGCTCCTCCGCAGGGGTCGATACGCAGTATTTT
J: TRBJ2-3
D: NA
V: TRBV5-1
size: few

CDR3: CASSLHTGNTEAFF
DNA: TGCGCCAGCAGCCTGCATACCGGGAACACTGAAGCTTTCTTT
J: TRBJ1-1
D: NA
V: TRBV4-3
size: NA

CDR3: CASSLAGLVYTF
DNA: TGTGCCAGCAGCTTGGCCGGACTTGTCTACACCTTC
J: TRBJ1-2
D: NA
V: TRBV5-4
size: few

CDR3: CASSQDAAGGLPGARNEQFF
DNA: TGCGCCAGCAGCCAAGATGCCGCGGGGGGTCTTCCCGGGGCGCGCAATGAGCAGTTCTTC
J: TRBJ2-1
D: TRBD2
V: TRBV4-1
size: NA

CDR3: CAWSVLEGREVSDTQYF
DNA: TGTGCCTGGAGTGTACTAGAGGGGCGGGAGGTATCAGATACGCAGTATTTT
J: TRBJ2-3
D: TRBD2
V: TRBV30
size: NA

CDR3: CASNRGTTNEKLFF
DNA: TGTGCCAGTAATAGGGGAACAACTAATGAAAAACTGTTTTTT
J: TRBJ1-4
D: NA
V: TRBV19
size: NA

CDR3: CASSLGIAGAHEQYF
DNA: TGTGCCAGCAGTTTAGGAATAGCGGGAGCCCACGAGCAGTACTTC
J: TRBJ2-7
D: TRBD2
V: TRBV27
size: NA

CDR3: CASSTTGGGELFF
DNA: TGTGCCAGTAGTACAACAGGGGGCGGGGAGCTGTTTTTT
J: TRBJ2-2
D: TRBD1
V: TRBV19
size: once

CDR3: CASSPLRGTDTQYF
DNA: TGTGCCAGCTCACCTCTCCGGGGAACAGATACGCAGTATTTT
J: TRBJ2-3
D: NA
V: TRBV18
size: NA

CDR3: CASSGPRDRGREKLFF
DNA: TGTGCCAGCAGTGGCCCCCGGGACAGGGGTAGGGAAAAACTGTTTTTT
J: TRBJ1-4
D: TRBD1
V: TRBV6-6
size: NA

CDR3: CASSPGLLDSGNTIYF
DNA: TGTGCCAGCAGCCCGGGACTTCTGGACTCTGGAAACACCATATATTTT
J: TRBJ1-3
D: NA
V: TRBV3-1/TRBV3-2
size: NA

CDR3: CASSQEIVVLTGELFF
DNA: TGTGCCAGCAGCCAAGAGATTGTCGTACTCACCGGGGAGCTGTTTTTT
J: TRBJ2-2
D: NA
V: TRBV4-2
size: NA

CDR3: CASSVGLEQFF
DNA: TGTGCCAGCAGCGTAGGCCTAGAGCAGTTCTTC
J: TRBJ2-1
D: NA
V: TRBV9
size: NA

CDR3: CASRQDSARQFF
DNA: TGTGCCAGCAGGCAGGACTCCGCTCGGCAGTTCTTC
J: TRBJ2-1
D: NA
V: TRBV12-3/TRBV12-4
size: many

CDR3: CASSLELADEQFF
DNA: TGCGCCAGCAGCTTGGAACTAGCCGATGAGCAGTTCTTC
J: TRBJ2-1
D: NA
V: TRBV5-1
size: NA

CDR3: CATQGGIANTGELFF
DNA: TGTGCCACCCAAGGGGGAATCGCGAACACCGGGGAGCTGTTTTTT
J: TRBJ2-2
D: NA
V: TRBV2
size: NA

CDR3: CASSSGKGTGELFF
DNA: TGCGCCAGCAGCTCCGGCAAGGGGACCGGGGAGCTGTTTTTT
J: TRBJ2-2
D: NA
V: TRBV5-1
size: NA

CDR3: CASQRERNTEAFF
DNA: TGTGCCAGCCAGAGGGAGCGGAACACTGAAGCTTTCTTT
J: TRBJ1-1
D: NA
V: TRBV12-3/TRBV12-4
size: NA

CDR3: CASSFVTLAENTDTQYF
DNA: TGTGCCAGCAGCTTCGTCACGCTAGCGGAAAACACAGATACGCAGTATTTT
J: TRBJ2-3
D: TRBD2
V: TRBV7-9
size: NA

CDR3: CASSVTGFDSPLHF
DNA: TGTGCCAGCAGCGTTACAGGGTTTGATTCACCCCTCCACTTT
J: TRBJ1-6
D: NA
V: TRBV9
size: NA

CDR3: CSVRANTEAFF
DNA: TGCAGTGTTCGAGCGAACACTGAAGCTTTCTTT
J: TRBJ1-1
D: NA
V: TRBV20-1
size: NA

CDR3: CASSITYNEQFF
DNA: TGTGCCAGTAGTATTACCTACAATGAGCAGTTCTTC
J: TRBJ2-1
D: NA
V: TRBV19
size: NA

CDR3: CASSQEGTGGYEKLFF
DNA: TGCGCCAGCAGCCAAGAAGGGACAGGGGGCTACGAAAAACTGTTTTTT
J: TRBJ1-4
D: TRBD1
V: TRBV4-1
size: NA

CDR3: CASSDTAYGYTF
DNA: TGTGCCAGCAGCGACACAGCCTATGGCTACACCTTC
J: TRBJ1-2
D: NA
V: TRBV11-2
size: once

CDR3: CASSDITTVTGELFF
DNA: TGTGCCAGCAGCGACATTACGACAGTGACCGGGGAGCTGTTTTTT
J: TRBJ2-2
D: NA
V: TRBV5-5
size: NA

CDR3: CASSEAGLGEQYF
DNA: TGTGCCAGCAGTGAGGCAGGGTTAGGGGAGCAGTACTTC
J: TRBJ2-7
D: NA
V: TRBV2
size: NA

CDR3: CASRRGGLADTDTQYF
DNA: TGTGCCAGTCGGAGGGGGGGACTAGCAGACACAGATACGCAGTATTTT
J: TRBJ2-3
D: TRBD2
V: TRBV19
size: NA

CDR3: CASSGSGYEQYF
DNA: TGTGCCAGCAGCGGGAGTGGCTACGAGCAGTACTTC
J: TRBJ2-7
D: NA
V: TRBV27
size: NA

CDR3: CASSESRGGPTDTQYF
DNA: TGCGCCAGCAGTGAATCTAGGGGGGGACCCACAGATACGCAGTATTTT
J: TRBJ2-3
D: NA
V: TRBV10-2
size: NA

CDR3: CASREYGQGRTDTQYF
DNA: TGTGCCAGCAGGGAGTACGGACAGGGTCGCACAGATACGCAGTATTTT
J: TRBJ2-3
D: TRBD1
V: TRBV27
size: NA

CDR3: CATSRDRNTEAFF
DNA: TGTGCCACCAGCAGAGATCGTAACACTGAAGCTTTCTTT
J: TRBJ1-1
D: NA
V: TRBV15
size: few

CDR3: CASSSEGLEAGEQYF
DNA: TGTGCCAGCAGTTCAGAGGGACTAGAGGCGGGAGAGCAGTACTTC
J: TRBJ2-7
D: TRBD2
V: TRBV6-6
size: NA

CDR3: CASRGQTGEKLFF
DNA: TGTGCCAGCAGGGGACAGACTGGAGAAAAACTGTTTTTT
J: TRBJ1-4
D: TRBD1
V: TRBV14
size: NA

CDR3: CAISEYETVSTGELFF
DNA: TGTGCCATCAGTGAGTACGAGACAGTGTCCACCGGGGAGCTGTTTTTT
J: TRBJ2-2
D: NA
V: TRBV10-3
size: NA

CDR3: CASSSVSEGRYEQYF
DNA: TGTGCCAGCAGTTCTGTCTCGGAGGGCAGGTACGAGCAGTACTTC
J: TRBJ2-7
D: NA
V: TRBV6-5
size: NA